Sequencing of this TCR beta chain was carried out in a study of T cell responses to AZD1222 COVID-19 vaccine. Overall study findings and caveats: At 160-218 and 743-854, vaccine-associated CD4 TCRs were dominant, and they spanned spike. Donors, mostly white British, included more females; clonal diversity was possibly underestimated.

Details on this clone: Its antigen is as yet unknown.

The method was immunoSEQ multiplex PCR; TCRdb's version includes in-frame clones alone and lacks a portion of them. The data hold around 78,000 clones, with approximately 90% observed a single time. This CDR3 has 17 amino acids. V lost 5 bases and J lost 1; bases outside the gene matches: 13. CDR1 SQVTM and CDR2 ANQGSEA come from the germline V gene. This TCR was recovered from an adult who received the AZD1222 COVID-19 vaccine. Specimen: peripheral blood, collected 28 days after the second AZD1222 dose. The J gene is TRBJ1-1, the V gene TRBV29-1; 10 positions agree with TRBD1. The CDR3 is CSVRADRGRIGNTEAFF. In nucleotides, the CDR3 is TGCAGCGTTAGGGCTGACAGGGGGCGAATAGGGAACACTGAAGCTTTCTTT.